These T cell receptor beta chains were read from a single sample in a study of cytomegalovirus exposure and HLA in healthy donors. Only in-frame clones appear in the TCRdb table, and some are missing; sequencing was by immunoSEQ multiplex PCR. The table has 150,000 to 200,000 clones, just over 75% seen once. The sequenced material came from PBMCs. The source of these receptors is a woman aged 40-49 years in good health and CMV-seronegative. Each CDR3 is given without its conserved first and last residue. Clone sizes are given selectively: once, few, many, or a class where the clone is expanded.

>TRBJ1-5|-|TRBV27
ASSLSQGVSQPQH
>TRBJ1-4|-|TRBV6-6
ASSRQGSNEKLF
>TRBJ2-1|few|TRBV2
ASSDEAGVSYNEQF
>TRBJ1-4|few|TRBV2
ATGLDEKLF
>TRBJ2-2|-|TRBV2
ASREWTGELF
>TRBJ2-1|-|TRBV5-1
ASSPIDSGTSGSSYNEQF
>TRBJ1-4|-|TRBV7-9
ASSYGGTVATNEKLF
>-|once|TRBV29-1
SVGSSGYEQY
>TRBJ1-1|-|TRBV29-1
SVLIRNTEAF
>TRBJ1-1|-|TRBV28
ASSLNRRGRTEAF
>TRBJ1-2|once|TRBV30
AWSAADYGYT
>TRBJ1-1|-|TRBV19
ASSQGALNTEAF
>TRBJ1-2|-|TRBV18
ASSPAQEQNGYT
>TRBJ2-1|-|TRBV5-1
ASGLLAGDYNEQF
>TRBJ2-1|-|TRBV5-1
ASSLNEREYNEQF
>TRBJ1-2|-|TRBV2
ASSVRSREDGYT
>TRBJ1-1|-|TRBV2
ASKKDMNTEAF
>TRBJ2-2|-|TRBV6-5
ASNRQGPGELF
>TRBJ2-5|once|TRBV2
ASREGALGETQY
>TRBJ1-1|-|TRBV27
ASSGPFHTEAF
>TRBJ2-3|-|TRBV5-6
ASGGLAGYPTDTQY
>TRBJ1-4|-|TRBV27
ASSPIDQGEKLF
>TRBJ1-1|-|TRBV27
ASSSRQGNTEAF
>TRBJ1-1|-|TRBV4-2
ASSQGGGRMNTEAF
>TRBJ2-2|-|TRBV5-6
ASSLTSGRGTGELF